This T cell receptor (beta chain) comes out of a study of chemoradiotherapy in HPV16-positive cancers. General study results and limits: During treatment, candidate HPV-specific clones and E7-related motifs expanded in tumor. HPV-responsive T-cell expansion during chemoradiotherapy was linked to improved recurrence-free survival in HPV16-positive patients.

With V trimmed by 7 bases and J by 2 bases, 6 bases remained unmatched. Germline V lookup: CDR1 SQVTM, CDR2 ANQGSEA. The CDR3 extends over 14 amino acids. Measured with immunoSEQ multiplex PCR; TCRdb has only the in-frame clones, and not every one. The table has approximately 6,600 clones, around 79% seen once. Details on this clone: Its antigen is unknown.

The V and J genes are TRBV29-1 and TRBJ2-3, with TRBD1 matching 10 bases. Sample: tumor tissue, taken from a patient who underwent chemoradiotherapy. The receptor's source is a human donor with HPV-associated anogenital cancer. The CDR3 loop reads CSGRGQGITDTQYF. The CDR3 bases are TGCAGCGGAAGGGGACAGGGGATCACAGATACGCAGTATTTT.